This TCR beta chain was observed in a study of T cell repertoires in cytomegalovirus infection. Study-wide background: An indication of both CMV infection and matching HLA type came from public TCR beta signatures.

Study results and caveats: CMV-specific TCR beta clonotypes restricted by HLA-C dominated the ex vivo response.

This clonotype was counted at least ten times. Antigen specificity is unknown. MiXCR was run by TCRdb on the reads, yielding one entry per CDR3 protein. Found here are 290,000 or so distinct CDR3 sequences, around 10% of them singletons; the top ten hold less than 3%. Germline V lookup: CDR1 LNHDA, CDR2 SQIVND (reference sequence). This CDR3 comprises 15 residues. With 5 bases removed from V and 4 bases from J, the gap between germline ends came to 15 bases. This receptor was obtained from a human donor in good health (CMV status not recorded). Some clones in this sample may be carry-over from other donors' samples. The gene calls are TRBV19 and TRBJ2-1; perhaps TRBD2 as D (7 bases). The material sequenced was PBMCs. Here the CDR3 reads CASSAVAGAYNEQFF. CDR3 nucleotides: TGTGCCAGTAGTGCCGTGGCGGGGGCGTACAATGAGCAGTTCTTC.